One sample yielded the 3 T cell receptor beta chains listed below, sequenced in a study of blood T cell repertoires in COVID-19. Repertoires were generated with immunoSEQ multiplex PCR, while TCRdb's copy carries only in-frame clones and drops some. The sample shows some 700,000 clones, around 90% of them seen only once. The source material was peripheral blood. Receptors originate from a woman aged 18-30 years with acute or convalescent COVID-19.

The V and J genes are TRBV5-1 and TRBJ2-3, with D possibly TRBD1 on 6 matching bases. The CDR3 is 14 amino acids. Trimming left V 2 bases short and J 4 bases short, with 11 bases between. CDR1 SGHRS and CDR2 YFSETQ come from the germline V gene. The CDR3 nucleotides are TGCGCCAGCAGCTTATGGGACACTTCAGATACGCAGTATTTT. As protein: CASSLWDTSDTQYF.

The chain's CDR3 is CATSASGYGYTF. For the CDR3, the DNA is TGTGCCACCAGCGCCTCCGGCTATGGCTACACCTTC. The chain employs TRBV24-1 and TRBJ1-2; D is ambiguous. The CDR3 extends over 12 amino acids. Germline CDR1 is KGHDR and CDR2 is SFDVKD. V was shortened by 7 bases and J by 4 bases, with 9 bases between the two germline ends.

The chain combines TRBV9 with TRBJ1-1; tentative D call: TRBD1 (5 bases). CDR3 length: 13 residues. Germline assignment: CDR1 SGDLS and CDR2 YYNGEE. V lost 0 bases and J 4 bases, leaving 7 bases between the germline ends. The CDR3 DNA reads as TGTGCCAGCAGCGTAGGCGGGGCCACTGAAGCTTTCTTT. Protein product: CASSVGGATEAFF.